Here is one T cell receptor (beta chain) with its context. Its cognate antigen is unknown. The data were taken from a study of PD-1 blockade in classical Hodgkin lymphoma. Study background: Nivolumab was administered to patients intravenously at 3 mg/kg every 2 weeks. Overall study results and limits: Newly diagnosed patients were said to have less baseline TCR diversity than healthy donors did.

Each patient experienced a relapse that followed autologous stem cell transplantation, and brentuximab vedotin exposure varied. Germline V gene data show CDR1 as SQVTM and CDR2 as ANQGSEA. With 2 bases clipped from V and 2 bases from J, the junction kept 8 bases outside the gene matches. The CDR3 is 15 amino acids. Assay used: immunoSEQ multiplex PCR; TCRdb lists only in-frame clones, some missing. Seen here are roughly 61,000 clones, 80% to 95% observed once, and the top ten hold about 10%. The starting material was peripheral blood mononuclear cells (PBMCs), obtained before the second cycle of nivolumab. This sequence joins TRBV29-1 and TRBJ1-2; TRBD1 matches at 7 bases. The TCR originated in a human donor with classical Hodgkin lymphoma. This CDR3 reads CSVELRGQANYGYTF. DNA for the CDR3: TGCAGCGTTGAACTCCGCGGACAGGCAAACTATGGCTACACCTTC.